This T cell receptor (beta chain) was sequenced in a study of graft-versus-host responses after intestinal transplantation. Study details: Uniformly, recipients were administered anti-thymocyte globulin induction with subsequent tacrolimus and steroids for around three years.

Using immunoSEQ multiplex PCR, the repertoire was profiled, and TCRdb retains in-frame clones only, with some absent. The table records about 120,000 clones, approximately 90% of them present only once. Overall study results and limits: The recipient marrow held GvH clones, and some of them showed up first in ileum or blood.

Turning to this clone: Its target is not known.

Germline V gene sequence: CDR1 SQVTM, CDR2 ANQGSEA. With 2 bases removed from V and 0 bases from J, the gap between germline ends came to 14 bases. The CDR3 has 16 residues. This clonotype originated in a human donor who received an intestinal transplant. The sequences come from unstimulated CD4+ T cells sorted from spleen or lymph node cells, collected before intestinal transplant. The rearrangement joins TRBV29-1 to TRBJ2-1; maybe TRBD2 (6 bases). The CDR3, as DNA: TGCAGCGTTGAAAGGGGACTGAGGAGCTCCTACAATGAGCAGTTCTTC. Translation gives CSVERGLRSSYNEQFF.